Presented here are 21 T cell receptor beta chains from one specimen sequenced in a study of T cells after yellow fever vaccination. TCRdb ran MiXCR on the 5' RACE reads and lists one entry per CDR3 protein. The sample shows about 69,000 distinct CDR3 sequences, 5% to 6.5% of them seen only once. This sample comprised CD4+ T cells sorted from PBMCs, obtained less than 16 days after the first yellow fever vaccination. These receptors were taken from a man aged 18 to 30 who received the YFV17D yellow fever vaccine.

Many counts were recorded for this clonotype. This rearrangement joins TRBV5-1 to TRBJ2-7, with a possible D match to TRBD1 (6 bases). The CDR3 has 12 amino acids. V was trimmed by 3 bases and J by 5 bases, leaving 9 bases between them. Germline lookup yields CDR1 SGHRS and CDR2 YFSETQ. DNA for the CDR3: TGCGCCAGCAGCTATCCAGGGGACGAGCAGTACTTC. Translated: CASSYPGDEQYF.

This clonotype showed up many times. The J gene is TRBJ2-1, the V gene TRBV18; TRBD1 might be the D (6 bases). Germline loops: CDR1 KGHSH, CDR2 LQKENI. The V gene lost 3 bases and the J gene lost 8 bases, with 14 bases spanning the gap. There are 14 residues in the CDR3. The CDR3 region is CASSPLGGLYEQFF. The CDR3 DNA sequence: TGTGCCAGCTCACCCCTAGGGGGATTGTATGAGCAGTTCTTC.

The table lists this clonotype with many counts. V gene TRBV6-1 combines with J gene TRBJ2-3, with TRBD2 matching 10 bases. Germline values: CDR1 MNHNS, CDR2 SASEGT. The CDR3 is 14 amino acids. V lost 6 bases and J lost 6; bases outside the gene matches: 6. The CDR3 loop is CASRPSGGTDTQYF. The CDR3 region has the DNA TGTGCCAGCAGACCTAGCGGGGGTACGGATACGCAGTATTTT.

This clonotype has a count of ten or more. This chain joins TRBV7-6 and TRBJ2-5; possibly TRBD1 for D (5 bases). The CDR3 has 11 residues. V lost 3 bases and J 7 bases, leaving 6 bases between the germline ends. From germline, CDR1 is SGHVS and CDR2 FNYEAQ. This CDR3 is CASSFQGTQYF. The CDR3 nucleotides read TGTGCCAGCAGCTTTCAGGGGACCCAGTACTTC.

This clonotype was seen repeatedly, ten times or more. In DNA form, the CDR3 reads TGTGCCAGCAGCGTCGCGGCAGGGCCCAATCAGCCCCAGCATTTT. It is translated as CASSVAAGPNQPQHF. The J gene is TRBJ1-5, the V gene TRBV7-2; weak D call: TRBD1 (5 bases). The CDR3 is 15 amino acids. Looked up from germline, CDR1 is SGHTA and CDR2 is FQGNSA. V lost 5 bases, J lost 3 bases, and 14 bases lay in between.

Ten or more counts support this clonotype. The chain carries TRBV5-6 and TRBJ2-2; D unclear. Trimming took 0 bases from V and 6 from J, leaving 12 bases between them. CDR1 SGHDT and CDR2 YYEEEE come from the germline V gene. There are 15 residues in the CDR3. This CDR3 is CASSLAILGPGELFF. CDR3 nucleotide sequence: TGTGCCAGCAGCTTGGCCATTCTGGGTCCCGGGGAGCTGTTTTTT.

This clonotype was counted at least ten times. The chain uses TRBV20-1 and TRBJ1-5, with 8 bases that match TRBD1. In germline, CDR1 is DFQATT, CDR2 SNEGSKA (reference sequence). The CDR3 spans 16 residues. V lost 0 bases, J lost 7 bases, and 11 bases stayed unmatched. DNA for the CDR3: TGCAGTGCTAGAGATCTTAGGACAGGGATAACCCAGCCCCAGCATTTT. It encodes CSARDLRTGITQPQHF.

The J gene is TRBJ1-1, the V gene TRBV7-2, with TRBD1 matching over 8 bases. This CDR3 contains 15 residues. V gave up 3 bases and J gave up 1 base; unmatched junction bases: 4. Germline values: CDR1 SGHTA, CDR2 FQGNSA. This CDR3 is CASSFSGQGNTEAFF. The CDR3 DNA is TGTGCCAGCAGCTTCTCAGGACAGGGGAACACTGAAGCTTTCTTT.

This clonotype came up many times. The chain uses TRBV20-1 and TRBJ1-6; the match to TRBD1 covers 7 bases. The CDR3 has 15 residues. The J segment lost 10 bases and the V segment lost 0 bases, leaving 9 bases of the junction unmatched. Germline V lookup: CDR1 DFQATT, CDR2 SNEGSKA (reference sequence). The CDR3 sequence is CSARDTQGFDSPLHF. CDR3 nucleotide sequence: TGCAGTGCTAGAGATACACAGGGGTTTGACTCACCCCTCCACTTT.

At least ten counts were recorded for this clonotype. The chain carries TRBV12-3 or TRBV12-4 and TRBJ2-5; weak D call: TRBD1 (6 bases). The CDR3 length is 17 residues. Between the trimmed V and J ends, which lost 4 bases and 1 base, there was a span of 19 bases. The CDR3, as DNA: TGTGCCAGCAGTTACGACAGGCTCGCTACCCCCCAAGAGACCCAGTACTTC. It is translated as CASSYDRLATPQETQYF.

This clonotype appeared many times. This rearrangement joins TRBV5-5 to TRBJ1-1; D gene unclear. The CDR3 spans 14 residues. The germline V gene has CDR1 SGHKS and CDR2 YYEKEE (reference sequence). The V and J ends lost 2 bases and 1 base respectively, with 9 bases between them. DNA for the CDR3: TGTGCCAGCAGCTTATTTGGAAAGAACACTGAAGCTTTCTTT. Its protein product is CASSLFGKNTEAFF.

This clonotype was detected ten times or more. V gene TRBV7-9 combines with J gene TRBJ2-4, with 10 bases matching TRBD1. The CDR3 loop spans 13 amino acids. Per germline, CDR1 SEHNR and CDR2 FQNEAQ (reference sequence). Trimming at V came to 5 bases and at J to 9 bases, leaving 4 bases not matched to a gene. The CDR3 nucleotides read TGTGCCAGCAGCCTCGGGACAGGGGCCATTCAGTACTTC. Residues: CASSLGTGAIQYF.

This clonotype was picked up many times. V and J are TRBV4-2 and TRBJ2-1; 9 bases map to TRBD2. The J segment lost 8 bases and the V segment lost 1 base, leaving 12 bases of the junction unmatched. This CDR3 has 17 amino acids. CDR1 and CDR2 from the germline V gene are LGHNA and YNFKEQ. The CDR3 region has the DNA TGTGCCAGCAGCCAAGTACTCGGCGGGGGGGCTGCTCATGAGCAGTTCTTC. It yields the protein CASSQVLGGGAAHEQFF.

This clonotype showed up many times. The rearrangement links TRBV20-1 to TRBJ2-2, with D perhaps TRBD2 (5 bases). V shed 1 base and J shed 4 bases, with 10 bases lying between them. The CDR3 extends over 14 amino acids. CDR1 and CDR2 (germline): DFQATT, SNEGSKA (reference sequence). The CDR3 loop is CSARGLAATGELFF. In DNA, the CDR3 is TGCAGTGCTAGAGGTCTAGCAGCCACCGGGGAGCTGTTTTTT.

In its sample, this clonotype was seen many times. V and J are TRBV27 and TRBJ1-1; TRBD1 might be the D (5 bases). Germline assignment: CDR1 MNHEY and CDR2 SMNVEV (reference sequence). V was clipped by 7 bases and J by 5 bases, with 17 bases between them. This CDR3 comprises 14 residues. Here the CDR3 reads CASNPHAGLTEAFF. The CDR3 DNA reads as TGTGCCAGCAACCCCCATGCAGGGTTGACTGAAGCTTTCTTT.

In this sample, this clonotype turned up many times. The rearrangement links TRBV20-1 to TRBJ2-1; TRBD2 matches 8 bases. The germline gives CDR1 DFQATT, CDR2 SNEGSKA (reference sequence). The junction had 20 bases not matched to a gene; V was cut back by 6 bases and J by 4 bases. The CDR3 length is 18 residues. The CDR3 DNA sequence: TGCAGTGCCGTACAAGAACCAGGACTAGCCGCCATATACAATGAGCAGTTCTTC. Translated, it gives CSAVQEPGLAAIYNEQFF.

In this sample, this clonotype turned up many times. This chain uses TRBV24-1 with TRBJ2-1; TRBD2 matches 8 bases. The V gene's germline CDR1 is KGHDR and CDR2 SFDVKD. V was clipped by 3 bases and J by 0 bases; unmatched bases: 6. The CDR3 runs to 17 residues. In DNA, the CDR3 is TGTGCCACCAGTGATGTAATCGCGGGGGGCTCCTACAATGAGCAGTTCTTC. Encoded protein: CATSDVIAGGSYNEQFF.

This clonotype was seen more than once but under ten times. This chain joins TRBV5-4 and TRBJ1-1, with a weak D call TRBD1 (5 bases). The length of the CDR3 is 15 residues. Germline V CDR1 and CDR2: SGHNT, YYREEE (reference sequence). V was pared by 1 base and J by 2 bases, with 12 bases between. The CDR3 DNA reads TGTGCCAGCAGCTTGTTAGCAGGGAGTAACACTGAAGCTTTCTTT. Residues: CASSLLAGSNTEAFF.

At least ten counts were recorded for this clonotype. The CDR3 DNA reads as TGTGCCAGCAGCTCGGACTACCTCCGCACAGATACGCAGTATTTT. Its protein product is CASSSDYLRTDTQYF. The J gene is TRBJ2-3, the V gene TRBV7-2; weak D call: TRBD2 (6 bases). V shed 4 bases and J shed 1 base, with 12 bases lying between them. CDR3 length equals 15 residues. Germline V gene sequence: CDR1 SGHTA, CDR2 FQGNSA.

This clonotype has a count of ten or more. This chain uses TRBV18 with TRBJ2-7; 9 nucleotides line up with TRBD1. CDR1 is KGHSH and CDR2 is LQKENI in the germline V gene. The V segment lost 2 bases and the J segment 0 bases; nucleotides outside the gene matches: 8. The CDR3 is 17 residues long. CDR3 sequence: CASSPGTGWGSSYEQYF. CDR3 nucleotides: TGTGCCAGCTCACCAGGGACAGGGTGGGGGAGCTCCTACGAGCAGTACTTC.

Details on this clonotype: Just one base apart from a much larger clone, this may be a read error. The chain recombines TRBV6-1 with TRBJ2-1; the D call may be TRBD1 or TRBD2 (5 bases each). CDR1 is MNHNS and CDR2 is SASEGT in the germline V gene. The CDR3 spans 16 residues. The CDR3 here is CVSKTGTLGPYNEQFF. The CDR3 coding sequence is TGTGTCAGCAAAACGGGGACCCTGGGGCCCTACAATGAGCAGTTCTTC.